The rows below give T cell receptor beta chains drawn from one sample of a study of CD8 T cells in Susac syndrome. TCRdb redid the calling of the immunoSEQ multiplex PCR reads with MiXCR, one entry per CDR3 protein. The table includes some 450,000 distinct CDR3 sequences, approximately 85% detected once. The sequenced sample was CD8+ T cells from PBMCs. Receptor source: a human donor with multiple sclerosis. Both conserved end residues are part of each CDR3. Fields, in order: clone size, J gene, V gene, D gene, CDR3 protein, CDR3 DNA. D genes are given only for firm matches. Rows may omit the clone size; those that give it use once, few, many or a size class.

size: once
J: TRBJ1-1
V: TRBV27
D: NA
CDR3: CASSLSEGKNTEAFF
DNA: TGTGCCAGCAGTTTAAGTGAAGGAAAGAACACTGAAGCTTTCTTT

size: NA
J: TRBJ1-5
V: TRBV30
D: NA
CDR3: CARPPRGTSCLNQPQHF
DNA: TGTGCCCGCCCCCCCCGCGGGACATCCTGCCTCAATCAGCCCCAGCATTTT

size: NA
J: TRBJ2-3
V: TRBV10-3
D: NA
CDR3: CAISEGEHQDTQYF
DNA: TGTGCCATCAGTGAGGGCGAACATCAGGATACGCAGTATTTT

size: NA
J: TRBJ2-1
V: TRBV19
D: TRBD2
CDR3: CASQLATSYNEQFF
DNA: TGTGCCAGTCAACTAGCGACCTCCTACAATGAGCAGTTCTTC

size: NA
J: TRBJ2-7
V: TRBV7-9
D: NA
CDR3: CASSGVGYEQYF
DNA: TGTGCCAGCAGTGGTGTAGGATACGAGCAGTACTTC

size: NA
J: TRBJ2-7
V: TRBV6-1
D: NA
CDR3: CASSGGLRPSEQYF
DNA: TGTGCCAGCAGTGGAGGGCTAAGACCTTCCGAGCAGTACTTC

size: NA
J: TRBJ2-1
V: TRBV2
D: NA
CDR3: CASSEEGVYNEQFF
DNA: TGTGCCAGCAGTGAAGAGGGAGTCTACAATGAGCAGTTCTTC

size: NA
J: TRBJ2-1
V: TRBV5-4
D: TRBD2
CDR3: CASSLDGRTSSYNEQFF
DNA: TGTGCCAGCAGCTTGGATGGGCGGACTAGCTCCTACAATGAGCAGTTCTTC

size: NA
J: TRBJ2-1
V: TRBV4-1
D: NA
CDR3: CASSQFLTGSSYNEQFF
DNA: TGCGCCAGCAGCCAATTCCTAACAGGTAGCTCCTACAATGAGCAGTTCTTC

size: NA
J: TRBJ2-5
V: TRBV27
D: NA
CDR3: CASGTIFRDGGEETQYF
DNA: TGTGCCAGCGGCACCATATTCCGGGACGGAGGAGAGGAGACCCAGTACTTC

size: NA
J: TRBJ1-6
V: TRBV4-1
D: NA
CDR3: CASSQVFSQGTPLHF
DNA: TGCGCCAGCAGCCAAGTGTTCAGCCAGGGGACACCCCTCCACTTT

size: NA
J: TRBJ2-7
V: TRBV6-6
D: NA
CDR3: CASGSNEQYF
DNA: TGTGCCAGCGGTTCAAACGAGCAGTACTTC

size: NA
J: TRBJ2-5
V: TRBV6-2/TRBV6-3
D: TRBD2
CDR3: CASSYTPLIAGYQETQYF
DNA: TGTGCCAGCAGTTACACCCCGTTAATAGCGGGGTACCAAGAGACCCAGTACTTC

size: NA
J: TRBJ2-1
V: TRBV29-1
D: NA
CDR3: CSVGQSYNEQFF
DNA: TGCAGCGTGGGACAATCCTACAATGAGCAGTTCTTC

size: once
J: TRBJ2-7
V: TRBV19
D: NA
CDR3: CASSIVQGNGNEQYF
DNA: TGTGCCAGTAGTATAGTTCAGGGGAACGGGAACGAGCAGTACTTC

size: NA
J: TRBJ2-7
V: TRBV6-1
D: TRBD2
CDR3: CASSEVAGGIYEQYF
DNA: TGTGCCAGCAGTGAAGTGGCGGGAGGGATATACGAGCAGTACTTC

size: NA
J: TRBJ2-2
V: TRBV6-6
D: TRBD2
CDR3: CASSSLSGRETGELFF
DNA: TGTGCCAGCAGTTCTTTGAGCGGGAGAGAAACCGGGGAGCTGTTTTTT

size: NA
J: TRBJ1-3
V: TRBV18
D: NA
CDR3: CASSASDSTGLPPGSGNTICF
DNA: TGTGCCAGCTCAGCATCCGATTCTACGGGACTCCCCCCCGGCTCTGGAAACACCATATGTTTT

size: NA
J: TRBJ2-7
V: TRBV14
D: TRBD2
CDR3: CASSQDSGLAGAGEQYF
DNA: TGTGCCAGCAGCCAAGATTCGGGACTAGCGGGAGCGGGCGAGCAGTACTTC

size: once
J: TRBJ1-1
V: TRBV28
D: NA
CDR3: CASRLPRHHTEAFF
DNA: TGTGCCAGCAGACTCCCGAGACACCACACTGAAGCTTTCTTT

size: NA
J: TRBJ2-1
V: TRBV3-1
D: TRBD2
CDR3: CASSHHASTSGSNEQFF
DNA: TGTGCCAGCAGCCACCACGCATCCACTAGCGGGAGTAATGAGCAGTTCTTC

size: NA
J: TRBJ2-7
V: TRBV10-3
D: NA
CDR3: CAIRGDHYEQYF
DNA: TGTGCCATCAGAGGGGACCACTACGAGCAGTACTTC

size: NA
J: TRBJ2-6
V: TRBV28
D: NA
CDR3: CASSHFGLDRVSGANVPTF
DNA: TGTGCCAGCAGCCACTTCGGCCTCGACAGAGTCTCTGGGGCCAACGTCCCGACTTTC

size: few
J: TRBJ2-1
V: TRBV25-1
D: TRBD1
CDR3: CASSDGKGASYNEQFF
DNA: TGTGCCAGCAGTGACGGGAAGGGGGCTTCCTACAATGAGCAGTTCTTC

size: NA
J: TRBJ2-2
V: TRBV28
D: NA
CDR3: CASSLVGPLTGELFF
DNA: TGTGCCAGCAGTTTAGTCGGGCCACTCACCGGGGAGCTGTTTTTT

size: NA
J: TRBJ2-7
V: TRBV10-3
D: NA
CDR3: CAISSPSDLLNEQYF
DNA: TGTGCCATCAGCAGCCCATCGGACCTACTTAACGAGCAGTACTTC

size: once
J: TRBJ2-5
V: TRBV29-1
D: NA
CDR3: CSVDQGQETQYF
DNA: TGCAGCGTTGACCAGGGGCAGGAGACCCAGTACTTC

size: few
J: TRBJ2-2
V: TRBV12-3/TRBV12-4
D: NA
CDR3: CASSPMNTGELFF
DNA: TGTGCCAGCAGTCCGATGAACACCGGGGAGCTGTTTTTT

size: NA
J: TRBJ2-4
V: TRBV4-1
D: TRBD2
CDR3: CASTSPLREGGKNIQYF
DNA: TGCGCCAGCACCTCCCCGTTGCGGGAGGGTGGCAAAAACATTCAGTACTTC